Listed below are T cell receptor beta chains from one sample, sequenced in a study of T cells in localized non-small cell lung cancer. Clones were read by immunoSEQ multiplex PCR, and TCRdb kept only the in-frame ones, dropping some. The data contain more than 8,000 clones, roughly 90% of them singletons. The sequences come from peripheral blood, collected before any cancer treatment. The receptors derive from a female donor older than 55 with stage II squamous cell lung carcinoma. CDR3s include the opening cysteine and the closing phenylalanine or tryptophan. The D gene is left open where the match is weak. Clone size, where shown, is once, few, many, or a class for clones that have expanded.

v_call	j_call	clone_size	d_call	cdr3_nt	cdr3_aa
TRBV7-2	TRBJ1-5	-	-	TGTGCCAGCAGCATAACAAGCTCCAATCAGCCCCAGCATTTT	CASSITSSNQPQHF
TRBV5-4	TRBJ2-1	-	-	TGTGCCAGCAGCTTGTACGGTTCTAATGAGCAGTTCTTC	CASSLYGSNEQFF
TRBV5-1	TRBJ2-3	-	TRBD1	TGCGCCAGCAGCCCGGGACAGGGTAGGGCAGATACGCAGTATTTT	CASSPGQGRADTQYF
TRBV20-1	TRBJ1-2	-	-	TGCAGTGCCGGGGGGGGAGGGGGCTACACCTTC	CSAGGGGGYTF
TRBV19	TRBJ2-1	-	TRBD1	TGTGCCAGTAGGCCAGGACAGGGCCTCTACAATGAGCAGTTCTTC	CASRPGQGLYNEQFF
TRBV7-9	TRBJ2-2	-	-	TGTGCCAGCAGCTTAAGACCGAACACCGGGGAGCTGTTTTTT	CASSLRPNTGELFF
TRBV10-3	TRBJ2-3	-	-	TGTGCCATCAGTGAGCAGGAAAAAGGAAGCACAGATACGCAGTATTTT	CAISEQEKGSTDTQYF
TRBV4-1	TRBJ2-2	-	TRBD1	TGCGCCAGCAGCCCAGGGACAGGCACCGGGGAGCTGTTTTTT	CASSPGTGTGELFF
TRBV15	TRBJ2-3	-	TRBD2	TGTGCCACCAGCAGAACCGGACTAGCGGCCACAGATACGCAGTATTTT	CATSRTGLAATDTQYF
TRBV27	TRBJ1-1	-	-	TGTGCCAGCAGTTGGACCGGGGCCAGCGCTGAAGCTTTCTTT	CASSWTGASAEAFF
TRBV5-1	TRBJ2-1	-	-	TGCGCCAGCAGCTATTCCGGGAGTTTCTCCGGTGAGCAGTTCTTC	CASSYSGSFSGEQFF
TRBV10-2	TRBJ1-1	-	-	TGCGCCAGCAGTGAGGGCGGCGGCGACACTGAAGCTTTCTTT	CASSEGGGDTEAFF
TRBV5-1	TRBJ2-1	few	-	TGCGCCAGCAGCTTGGACGGGCACAATGAGCAGTTCTTC	CASSLDGHNEQFF
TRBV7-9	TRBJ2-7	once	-	TGTGCCAGCAGCCCCCCTGTAGTAGGCGAGCAGTACTTC	CASSPPVVGEQYF
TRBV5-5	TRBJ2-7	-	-	TGTGCCAGCAGCCCCCCGGTGCGGGGCTCCTACGAGCAGTACTTC	CASSPPVRGSYEQYF
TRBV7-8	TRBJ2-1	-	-	TGTGCCAGCAGCTTAGCGTTCAGCGTGGGGTTCGATGAGCAGTTCTTC	CASSLAFSVGFDEQFF
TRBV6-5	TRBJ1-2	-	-	TGTGCCAGCAGTCCGACAGAGCGAGGTGGCTACACCTTC	CASSPTERGGYTF
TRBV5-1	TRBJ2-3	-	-	TGCGCCAGCAGCTTGGTCGAGGCGGGGAGCACAGATACGCAGTATTTT	CASSLVEAGSTDTQYF
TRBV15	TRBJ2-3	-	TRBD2	TGTGCCACCAGCAGAGAGGCGGGGGGCCTCCCCGATACGCAGTATTTT	CATSREAGGLPDTQYF
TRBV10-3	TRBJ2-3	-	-	TGTGCCATCAGTGACTGGAGGGGACCAGATACGCAGTATTTT	CAISDWRGPDTQYF